These 31 T cell receptor beta chains were sequenced from one sample in a study of neurological immune-mediated disorders. From the 5' RACE reads, TCRdb called clonotypes with MiXCR, one entry per CDR3 protein. Here the sample spans roughly 98,000 distinct CDR3 sequences, about 12% being singletons. This sample's time point: longitudinal time-point 2. The sequencing input was PBMCs. These receptors were obtained from a female donor with HTLV-1-associated myelopathy (HAM/TSP).

This clonotype was seen ten or more times. The chain joins TRBV12-3 or TRBV12-4 to TRBJ2-5, with D perhaps assigned TRBD1 or TRBD2 (5 bases each). The CDR3 loop spans 15 amino acids. Trimming cost V 5 bases and J 4 bases, with 17 bases left between them. The CDR3 nucleotides are TGTGCCAGCAGTCTAAACGGGGCCATCCCAGAGACCCAGTACTTC. Residues: CASSLNGAIPETQYF.

This clonotype showed up many times. V gene TRBV7-2 combines with J gene TRBJ2-7; possible D gene TRBD1, 6 bases. Germline lookup yields CDR1 SGHTA and CDR2 FQGNSA. The V gene lost 4 bases and the J gene lost 5 bases, with 15 bases spanning the gap. The CDR3 length is 14 residues. CDR3 region: CASSSQGLMNEQYF. The CDR3 region has the DNA TGTGCCAGCAGCTCGCAGGGGTTGATGAACGAGCAGTACTTC.

This clonotype was detected ten times or more. The V call is TRBV20-1, the J call TRBJ2-7; no clear D gene. CDR3 length equals 13 residues. Germline V gives CDR1 DFQATT, CDR2 SNEGSKA (reference sequence). The V end lost 2 bases, the J end lost 6 bases, and 14 bases lay between the germline ends. CDR3 sequence: CSARQASYIEQYF. The CDR3 DNA reads as TGCAGTGCTAGACAGGCCTCTTATATCGAGCAGTACTTC.

This clonotype was seen a few times. V gene TRBV28 combines with J gene TRBJ2-3, with 8 bases aligning to TRBD2. Trimming cost V 5 bases and J 3 bases; bases outside gene matches: 16. The CDR3 contains 18 residues. Germline CDR1 MDHEN, CDR2 SYDVKM. The CDR3: CASSPVGGLGVLTDTQYF. For the CDR3, the DNA is TGTGCCAGCAGTCCGGTAGGGGGACTAGGCGTACTTACAGATACGCAGTATTTT.

In its sample, this clonotype was seen many times. This chain links TRBV9 with TRBJ2-1; TRBD2 agrees at 7 bases. After removal of 2 bases from V and 3 bases from J, the junction contained 5 bases not matched to a gene. The CDR3 length is 15 residues. Per the germline V gene, CDR1 is SGDLS and CDR2 is YYNGEE. The CDR3 here is CASSVSGDFYNEQFF. The CDR3 DNA sequence: TGTGCCAGCAGCGTCAGCGGGGACTTCTACAATGAGCAGTTCTTC.

This clonotype showed up just a few times. The gene calls are TRBV20-1 and TRBJ1-2; possible D gene TRBD1, 5 bases. The CDR3 is 12 residues long. Trimming took off 3 bases at V and 2 bases at J, with 7 bases between the two ends. Germline assignment: CDR1 DFQATT and CDR2 SNEGSKA (reference sequence). CDR3 nucleotide sequence: TGCAGTGCTAGGACAGTCAACTATGGCTACACCTTC. Protein sequence: CSARTVNYGYTF.

The chain employs TRBV5-1 and TRBJ2-7, with unresolved D. V dropped 0 bases and J dropped 4 bases, with 5 bases sitting between them. The CDR3 is 12 amino acids. Germline V gene lookup returns CDR1 SGHRS and CDR2 YFSETQ. CDR3 in amino acids: CASSLGLYEQYF. In nucleotides, the CDR3 is TGCGCCAGCAGCTTGGGGCTTTACGAGCAGTACTTC. Full variable domain (rest looked up from reference TRBV5-1 and TRBJ2-7): KAGVTQTPRYLIKTRGQQVTLSCSPISGHRSVSWYQQTPGQGLQFLFEYFSETQRNKGNFPGRFSGRQFSNSRSEMNVSTLELGDSALYLCASSLGLYEQYFGPGTRLTVT.

This clonotype was seen at least ten times. The chain uses TRBV6-5 and TRBJ2-2, with 11 bases matching TRBD1. Per germline, CDR1 MNHEY and CDR2 SVGAGI. The CDR3 loop spans 16 amino acids. Trimming removed 1 base from V and 5 bases from J; junction bases left unmatched: 3. CDR3 sequence: CASSYLGQGVTGELFF. The CDR3 coding sequence is TGTGCCAGCAGTTACTTGGGACAGGGGGTGACCGGGGAGCTGTTTTTT.

Ten or more counts support this clonotype. The chain employs TRBV4-1 and TRBJ1-2, with D hard to call. Trimming removed 4 bases at V and 5 bases at J, with 14 bases between. The CDR3 contains 14 residues. Germline-derived CDR1 and CDR2 are MGHRA and YSYEKL. DNA of the CDR3: TGCGCCAGCAGCCCTCAATGGACGGCTTATGGCTACACCTTC. Residues: CASSPQWTAYGYTF.

This clonotype has ten or more counts. The CDR3 reads CASSRPYYEQYF. CDR3 DNA: TGTGCCAGCAGCCGTCCCTACTACGAGCAGTACTTC. This chain links TRBV28 with TRBJ2-7; D gene unclear. The CDR3 runs to 12 residues. Germline CDR1 reads MDHEN; CDR2 reads SYDVKM. V lost 6 bases, J lost 3 bases, and 9 bases lay in between.

The table lists this clonotype with many counts. This sequence joins TRBV5-1 and TRBJ2-2; maybe TRBD2 (5 bases). V shed 6 bases and J shed 0 bases, with 18 bases lying between them. CDR1 and CDR2 from the germline V gene are SGHRS and YFSETQ. This CDR3 contains 17 residues. This CDR3 is CASNPRSQTTNTGELFF. Written as DNA, the CDR3 is TGCGCCAGCAACCCCCGAAGCCAGACTACGAACACCGGGGAGCTGTTTTTT.

This clonotype was picked up many times. The J gene is TRBJ1-1, the V gene TRBV4-1; a possible D gene is TRBD1 (6 bases). The V gene's germline CDR1 is MGHRA and CDR2 YSYEKL. V was clipped by 6 bases and J by 5 bases, with 16 bases between them. CDR3 size: 14 residues. CDR3 region: CASSGRGRGTEAFF. The CDR3 DNA sequence: TGCGCCAGCAGTGGCAGGGGTAGGGGAACTGAAGCTTTCTTT.

This clonotype was seen repeatedly, ten times or more. This chain joins TRBV20-1 and TRBJ2-1, with D uncertain. The length of the CDR3 is 13 residues. The V and J ends lost 3 bases and 10 bases respectively, with 16 bases between them. Germline V lookup: CDR1 DFQATT, CDR2 SNEGSKA (reference sequence). The CDR3 sequence is CSASERSLGEQFF. CDR3 DNA sequence: TGCAGTGCTAGTGAGCGCTCCCTGGGGGAGCAGTTCTTC.

This clonotype was seen at least ten times. The chain uses TRBV7-2 and TRBJ1-5; D is uncertain. The length of the CDR3 is 14 residues. Trimming took off 3 bases at V and 0 bases at J, with 6 bases between the two ends. The V gene's germline CDR1 is SGHTA and CDR2 FQGNSA. The CDR3 spells CASSFYNSNQPQHF. CDR3 nucleotide sequence: TGTGCCAGCAGCTTTTATAATAGCAATCAGCCCCAGCATTTT.

This CDR3 reads CASSPQGAIYDEQFF. CDR3 sequence (DNA): TGTGCCAGCTCACCACAGGGGGCAATTTACGATGAGCAGTTCTTC. The V and J genes are TRBV18 and TRBJ2-1; 7 nucleotides agree with TRBD1. CDR1 KGHSH and CDR2 LQKENI come from the germline V gene. After removal of 1 base from V and 8 bases from J, the junction contained 8 bases not matched to a gene. The CDR3 has 15 amino acids.

This clonotype appeared many times. The V gene is TRBV27, the J gene TRBJ2-7; D not resolved. Germline V lookup: CDR1 MNHEY, CDR2 SMNVEV (reference sequence). Trimming stripped 2 bases from V and 7 bases from J, with 18 bases between. This CDR3 is 15 amino acids long. Here the CDR3 reads CASSLMADPPGEQYF. The CDR3 DNA sequence: TGTGCCAGCAGTTTAATGGCAGACCCACCTGGAGAGCAGTACTTC.

The table lists this clonotype with many counts. The genes are TRBV7-9 and TRBJ1-6, with D possibly TRBD1 on 6 matching bases. CDR1 SEHNR and CDR2 FQNEAQ come from the germline V gene (reference sequence). The V end lost 6 bases, the J end lost 9 bases, and 12 bases lay between the germline ends. The CDR3 length is 13 residues. For the CDR3, the DNA is TGTGCCAGCAGTTCCACAGGGTCTTCACCCCTCCACTTT. It is translated as CASSSTGSSPLHF.

This clonotype was counted ten times or more. V is TRBV2 and J is TRBJ2-1; 7 nucleotides align to TRBD1. This CDR3 contains 16 residues. Germline V gene lookup returns CDR1 SNHLY and CDR2 FYNNEI. The trim removed 4 bases at V and 2 bases at J, leaving 8 bases unmatched. CDR3 sequence (DNA): TGTGCCAGCAGTGCATCGTTAGGGACAGCCTACAATGAGCAGTTCTTC. This sequence encodes CASSASLGTAYNEQFF.

The chain has TRBV5-1 and TRBJ2-1; maybe TRBD1 (5 bases). With 1 base removed from V and 7 bases from J, the gap between germline ends came to 12 bases. The CDR3 is 14 amino acids. The germline V gene has CDR1 SGHRS and CDR2 YFSETQ. The CDR3 loop reads CASSLSGAENEQFF. In DNA, the CDR3 is TGCGCCAGCAGCTTGAGTGGGGCCGAGAATGAGCAGTTCTTC.

This clonotype was found many times. Mismatch with germline at one junction end may stem from a read error. J is TRBJ2-5 and V is TRBV5-1; D is perhaps TRBD2 (6 bases). The CDR3 length is 13 residues. The V gene's germline CDR1 is SGHRS and CDR2 YFSETQ. CDR3 region: CASTLGGQETQYF. The DNA for the CDR3 is TGCGCCAGCACCTTGGGAGGACAAGAGACCCAGTACTTC.

Concerning this clonotype itself: It may be a read error: a sequence one base away is much more abundant. The chain has TRBV19 and TRBJ1-5; possibly TRBD1 for D (6 bases). Germline-derived CDR1 and CDR2 are LNHDA and SQIVND (reference sequence). The CDR3 runs to 14 residues. The CDR3 loop reads CASAGGRSNKPQHF. DNA of the CDR3: TGTGCCAGTGCGGGGGGCCGGAGCAATAAGCCCCAGCATTTT.

This clonotype was counted at least ten times. CDR3 coding DNA: TGTGCCAGCACCTCGCGACTTACCGGGACAGGGGGTAACGAGCAGTACTTC. This codes for CASTSRLTGTGGNEQYF. This sequence joins TRBV5-5 and TRBJ2-7; TRBD1 aligns across 11 bases. Germline values: CDR1 SGHKS, CDR2 YYEKEE (reference sequence). CDR3 length: 17 amino acids. V gave up 6 bases and J gave up 5 bases; unmatched junction bases: 16.

This clonotype was observed at least ten times. The gene calls are TRBV7-9 and TRBJ2-3; unclear D gene. V lost 2 bases and J 3 bases, leaving 6 bases between the germline ends. Germline CDR1 reads SEHNR; CDR2 reads FQNEAQ (reference sequence). The CDR3 spans 13 residues. The CDR3 protein is CASSLSWTDTQYF. In DNA form, the CDR3 reads TGTGCCAGCAGCTTATCCTGGACAGATACGCAGTATTTT.

The rearrangement links TRBV5-1 to TRBJ2-7, with 7 bases that match TRBD2. V was clipped by 2 bases and J by 5 bases; unmatched bases: 7. Germline V gene sequence: CDR1 SGHRS, CDR2 YFSETQ. This CDR3 has 14 amino acids. The CDR3: CASSFETSGDEQYF. CDR3 nucleotide sequence: TGCGCCAGCAGCTTTGAGACCAGCGGGGACGAGCAGTACTTC.

This clonotype was seen once. In DNA form, the CDR3 reads TGTGCCGTAGGGGTACCTGGGGCCAACGTCCTGACTTTC. Translation gives CAVGVPGANVLTF. This sequence joins TRBV11-2 and TRBJ2-6, with D possibly TRBD1 on 5 matching bases. Trimming cost V 11 bases and J 2 bases, with 10 bases left between them. The CDR3 contains 13 residues. CDR1 SGHAT and CDR2 FQNNGV come from the germline V gene.

Judged by abundance, this clonotype is medium-sized. The chain joins TRBV28 to TRBJ2-7; weak D call: TRBD1 (6 bases). CDR3 length equals 14 residues. Trimming left V 6 bases short and J 5 bases short, with 17 bases between. From germline, CDR1 is MDHEN and CDR2 SYDVKM. This CDR3 reads CASRLRGILHEQYF. The CDR3 DNA sequence: TGTGCCAGCAGGCTCAGGGGAATTCTCCACGAGCAGTACTTC.

In its sample, this clonotype was seen many times. The chain employs TRBV4-1 and TRBJ2-1; D gene unclear. CDR3 length: 14 amino acids. Germline V gene lookup returns CDR1 MGHRA and CDR2 YSYEKL. Trimming cost V 0 bases and J 15 bases, with 18 bases left between them. CDR3 region: CASSQEDVASRRFF. CDR3 sequence (DNA): TGCGCCAGCAGCCAAGAGGACGTGGCTTCTCGGCGGTTCTTC.

This clonotype occurred many times. The gene calls are TRBV6-6 and TRBJ2-3, with D hard to call. Trimming shortened V by 2 bases and J by 1 base, and 13 bases separated the two germline ends. This CDR3 is built from 16 residues. Germline CDR1 is MNHNY and CDR2 is SVGAGI (reference sequence). The CDR3 nucleotides read TGTGCCAGCAGTTACCGACCCGTACGCGGCACAGATACGCAGTATTTT. This sequence encodes CASSYRPVRGTDTQYF.

This clonotype was observed many times. The chain joins TRBV10-2 to TRBJ1-1, with D perhaps matching TRBD1 (5 bases). With 3 bases removed from V and 1 base from J, the gap between germline ends came to 6 bases. Germline CDR1 WSHSY, CDR2 SAAADI. The CDR3 covers 13 residues. The CDR3 region has the DNA TGCGCCAGCAGTGAACAGGAGAACACTGAAGCTTTCTTT. It encodes CASSEQENTEAFF.

About this clonotype itself: A single base separates this from a much larger clone, so it may be a read error. The J gene is TRBJ2-3, the V gene TRBV12-3 or TRBV12-4; 9 nucleotides agree with TRBD1. The CDR3 consists of 15 residues. CDR3 nucleotide sequence: TGTGCCAGCAGCACCGGGACAGGGAGGGCAGAAACGCAGTATTTT. It translates to CASSTGTGRAETQYF.

This clonotype turned up a few times. J is TRBJ1-5 and V is TRBV20-1; D gene uncertain. Trimming took off 3 bases at V and 1 base at J, with 13 bases between the two ends. CDR3 size: 15 residues. Germline V CDR1 and CDR2: DFQATT, SNEGSKA (reference sequence). Written as DNA, the CDR3 is TGCAGTGCTAGTAACGTGGGCGCGAGCAATCAGCCCCAGCATTTT. As protein: CSASNVGASNQPQHF.